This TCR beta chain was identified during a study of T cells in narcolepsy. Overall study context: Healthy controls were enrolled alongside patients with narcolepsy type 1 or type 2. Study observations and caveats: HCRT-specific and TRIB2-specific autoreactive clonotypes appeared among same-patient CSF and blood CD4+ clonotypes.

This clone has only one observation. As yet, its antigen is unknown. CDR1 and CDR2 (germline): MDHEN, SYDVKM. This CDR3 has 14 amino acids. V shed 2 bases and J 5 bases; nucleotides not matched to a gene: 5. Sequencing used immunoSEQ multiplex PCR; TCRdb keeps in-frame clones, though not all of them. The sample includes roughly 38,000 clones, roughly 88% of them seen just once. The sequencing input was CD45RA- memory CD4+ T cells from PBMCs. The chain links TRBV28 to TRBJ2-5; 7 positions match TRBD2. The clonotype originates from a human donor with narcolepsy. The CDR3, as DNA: TGTGCCAGCAGTTTAAGGGACTATTGGGAGACCCAGTACTTC. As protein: CASSLRDYWETQYF.